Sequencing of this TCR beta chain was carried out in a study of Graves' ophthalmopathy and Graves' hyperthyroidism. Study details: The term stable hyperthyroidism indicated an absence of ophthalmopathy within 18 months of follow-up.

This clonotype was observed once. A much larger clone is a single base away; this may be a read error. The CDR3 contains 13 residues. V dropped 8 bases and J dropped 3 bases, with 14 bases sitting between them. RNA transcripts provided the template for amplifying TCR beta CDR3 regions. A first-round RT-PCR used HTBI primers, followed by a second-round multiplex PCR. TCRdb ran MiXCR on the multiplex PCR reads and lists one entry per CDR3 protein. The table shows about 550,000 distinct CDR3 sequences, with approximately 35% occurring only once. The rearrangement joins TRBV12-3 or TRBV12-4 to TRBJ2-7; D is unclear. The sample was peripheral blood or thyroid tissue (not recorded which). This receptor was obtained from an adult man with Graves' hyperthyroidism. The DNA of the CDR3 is TGTGCCAGCGGTAACAACTTAAACTACGAGCAGTACTTC. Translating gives CASGNNLNYEQYF.